The clone carrying this T cell receptor beta chain ranks as medium-sized. Its antigen is not known. V lost 2 bases and J 4 bases, leaving 12 bases between the germline ends. The CDR3 extends over 15 amino acids. Germline assignment: CDR1 MNHNS and CDR2 SASEGT. In the authors' workflow: A classifier of distant metastasis in papillary thyroid cancer was built from CDR3 differences (across clinicopathological groups). TCRdb reprocessed the PCR reads via MiXCR. The V and J calls here are based on TCRdb, not the publication. Of 12,000 or so clones in the sample, 25% to 35% were seen once. Every patient was untreated before thyroid surgery. This entry belongs to a study of metastatic and nonmetastatic thyroid tumors. Study information: Repertoires from blood and tumor or nodule tissue of malignant and benign thyroid patients were compared. Broader study findings: It was reportedly found that TCR beta diversity was significantly higher in malignant thyroid tumors than in benign nodules, a difference seen in both blood and tumor samples.

This chain links TRBV6-1 with TRBJ2-1; the D gene is possibly TRBD2 (5 bases). Sequencing input: adjacent normal tissue. The TCR sequence derives from a male donor with papillary thyroid cancer or a benign thyroid nodule (not recorded which). Some clones in this sample may be carry-over from other donors' samples. The chain's CDR3 is CASSEWRTTYNEQFF. The CDR3 nucleotides are TGTGCCAGCAGTGAATGGAGGACCACTTACAATGAGCAGTTCTTC.